Shown below are 23 T cell receptor beta chains from a single sample sequenced in a study of blood T cell repertoires in COVID-19 (dated by TCRdb to 2018 to 2020). Library preparation was by the immunoSEQ multiplex PCR assay. TCRdb provides this immuneACCESS table in a form limited to in-frame rearrangements. Some clones are lacking; in checked studies, under half of them reflect an unresolved V gene, and why the rest are absent is not known. The table for this sample lists some 42,000 clones; around 90% of them were counted only once. Less than 3% of the sample belongs to the ten largest clones. The sample consisted of peripheral blood. These receptors were collected from a man over 45 with active COVID-19.

The genes are TRBV6-6 and TRBJ2-1; D remains ambiguous. V shed 1 base and J shed 5 bases, with 9 bases lying between them. Germline CDR1 reads MNHNY; CDR2 reads SVGAGI (reference sequence). The CDR3 loop spans 14 amino acids. The CDR3 DNA reads as TGTGCCAGCAGTTACTATCGATCAGACAATGAGCAGTTCTTC. As protein: CASSYYRSDNEQFF.

V usage is TRBV12-3 or TRBV12-4 and J usage is TRBJ1-1; no definite D call. The CDR3 contains 12 residues. Trimming removed 6 bases at V and 1 base at J, with 6 bases between. The CDR3 coding sequence is TGTGCCAGCAGCCTAGGGAACACTGAAGCTTTCTTT. Its translation is CASSLGNTEAFF.

This rearrangement joins TRBV5-1 to TRBJ1-1; tentative D call: TRBD1 (6 bases). Germline V gene lookup returns CDR1 SGHRS and CDR2 YFSETQ. V was pared by 0 bases and J by 11 bases, with 17 bases between. The CDR3 spans 14 residues. The CDR3 sequence is CASSLGDRSILAFF. DNA for the CDR3: TGCGCCAGCAGCTTGGGAGACAGGAGTATACTCGCTTTCTTT. Full variable domain (outside the CDR3, taken from reference TRBV5-1 and TRBJ1-1): KAGVTQTPRYLIKTRGQQVTLSCSPISGHRSVSWYQQTPGQGLQFLFEYFSETQRNKGNFPGRFSGRQFSNSRSEMNVSTLELGDSALYLCASSLGDRSILAFFGQGTRLTVV.

The chain recombines TRBV14 with TRBJ2-2; 8 bases match TRBD1. The CDR3 is made up of 15 amino acids. V was clipped by 3 bases and J by 6 bases; unmatched bases: 6. CDR1 is SGHDN and CDR2 is FVKESK in the germline V gene. Here the CDR3 reads CASSQRTGRSGELFF. CDR3 coding DNA: TGTGCCAGCAGCCAGAGGACAGGGAGGTCCGGGGAGCTGTTTTTT.

The chain combines TRBV18 with TRBJ2-6, with 10 bases aligning to TRBD1. The CDR3 totals 16 residues. Trimming at V came to 5 bases and at J to 0 bases, leaving 1 base not matched to a gene. Germline values: CDR1 KGHSH, CDR2 LQKENI. DNA of the CDR3: TGTGCCAGCTCAGGGACAGGGGTCTCTGGGGCCAACGTCCTGACTTTC. Translation gives CASSGTGVSGANVLTF.

V usage is TRBV9 and J usage is TRBJ1-4; TRBD1 is a possible D gene (5 bases). V lost 1 base to trimming and J lost 0 bases, with 10 bases between them. Germline V gene lookup returns CDR1 SGDLS and CDR2 YYNGEE. This CDR3 is built from 16 residues. The CDR3 DNA is TGTGCCAGCAGCGTAAACCCAGGGCCAACTAATGAAAAACTGTTTTTT. Amino acid sequence: CASSVNPGPTNEKLFF.

The chain joins TRBV6-5 to TRBJ2-3; the D gene is possibly TRBD1 (5 bases). Trimming removed 9 bases at V and 2 bases at J, with 18 bases between. The CDR3 is 15 amino acids. The germline V gene encodes CDR1 MNHEY and CDR2 SVGAGI. The CDR3 DNA is TGTGCCAGTTCCGAGGAGACAGCCTACACAGATACGCAGTATTTT. It encodes CASSEETAYTDTQYF.

This clone was seen a single time. The gene calls are TRBV5-1 and TRBJ2-5; TRBD2 might be the D (5 bases). V dropped 0 bases and J dropped 3 bases, with 6 bases sitting between them. Germline CDR1 and CDR2: SGHRS and YFSETQ. This CDR3 is built from 13 residues. CDR3 DNA sequence: TGCGCCAGCAGCTTGGGGGGAGAAGAGACCCAGTACTTC. Its protein product is CASSLGGEETQYF. The whole variable domain, remainder taken from reference TRBV5-1 and TRBJ2-5, is KAGVTQTPRYLIKTRGQQVTLSCSPISGHRSVSWYQQTPGQGLQFLFEYFSETQRNKGNFPGRFSGRQFSNSRSEMNVSTLELGDSALYLCASSLGGEETQYFGPGTRLLVL.

The J gene is TRBJ2-7, the V gene TRBV28; a possible D gene is TRBD2 (6 bases). The CDR3 loop spans 16 amino acids. The germline V and J ends were trimmed by 3 bases and 2 bases, with 17 bases remaining between them. CDR1 and CDR2 from the germline V gene are MDHEN and SYDVKM. In nucleotides, the CDR3 is TGTGCCAGCAGTTTGAGGGCTAGGGGACTCACCTACGAGCAGTACTTC. It is translated as CASSLRARGLTYEQYF.

This clone was counted once. This chain uses TRBV9 with TRBJ1-1; D gene unclear. CDR1 and CDR2 from the germline V gene are SGDLS and YYNGEE. The CDR3 sequence is 14 residues long. The V end lost 0 bases, the J end lost 4 bases, and 10 bases lay between the germline ends. CDR3 in amino acids: CASSVATVSTEAFF. The CDR3, as DNA: TGTGCCAGCAGCGTAGCTACAGTGAGCACTGAAGCTTTCTTT.

The chain is built from TRBV5-6 and TRBJ1-6; maybe TRBD1 (6 bases). V shed 2 bases and J shed 3 bases, with 6 bases lying between them. The germline V gene encodes CDR1 SGHDT and CDR2 YYEEEE. CDR3 length: 14 residues. CDR3 loop: CASSLQGYNSPLHF. The CDR3 coding sequence is TGTGCCAGCAGCTTACAGGGCTATAATTCACCCCTCCACTTT.

The CDR3 nucleotides are TGTGCCAGTAGTCGATGGCTAGCGGGGACCTACGAGCAGTACTTC. Amino acid sequence: CASSRWLAGTYEQYF. The genes are TRBV19 and TRBJ2-7, with 9 nucleotides matching TRBD2. V lost 5 bases to trimming and J lost 2 bases; unmatched junction nucleotides: 7. The CDR3 length is 15 residues. Germline V gene lookup returns CDR1 LNHDA and CDR2 SQIVND (reference sequence).

This clone was detected a few times. The rearrangement uses TRBV2 and TRBJ1-5; no clear D gene. Trimming took off 6 bases at V and 0 bases at J, with 6 bases between the two ends. The CDR3 loop spans 13 amino acids. Looked up from germline, CDR1 is SNHLY and CDR2 is FYNNEI. CDR3: CASSRNSNQPQHF. In nucleotides, the CDR3 is TGTGCCAGCAGCCGTAATAGCAATCAGCCCCAGCATTTT.

This rearrangement joins TRBV3-1 (or the pseudogene TRBV3-2) to TRBJ1-3, with a tentative D call TRBD1 (6 bases). Deletions cut 4 bases from V and 2 bases from J, with 6 bases between. Germline V CDR1 and CDR2: LGHDT, YNNKEL (reference sequence). This CDR3 has 13 residues. The CDR3 nucleotides are TGTGCCAGCAGCCGGGGGCCTGGAAACACCATATATTTT. Translation: CASSRGPGNTIYF.

The chain uses TRBV28 and TRBJ1-2, with D possibly TRBD1 on 6 matching bases. This CDR3 is 13 amino acids long. Deletions cut 8 bases from V and 2 bases from J, with 12 bases between. In germline, CDR1 is MDHEN, CDR2 SYDVKM. CDR3: CASSRTENYGYTF. The CDR3 DNA sequence: TGTGCCAGCTCCCGGACAGAGAACTATGGCTACACCTTC.

This sequence joins TRBV4-3 and TRBJ2-7; 9 nucleotides align to TRBD1. The CDR3 totals 15 residues. After removal of 4 bases from V and 2 bases from J, the junction contained 6 bases not matched to a gene. Per the germline V gene, CDR1 is LGHNA and CDR2 is YSLEER. The CDR3 DNA sequence: TGCGCCAGCAGCCCCCAGACAGGGGGTCCCTACGAGCAGTACTTC. Translated: CASSPQTGGPYEQYF.

This clone was found once. The rearrangement links TRBV6-2 or TRBV6-3 to TRBJ2-5, with 7 bases identical to TRBD2. This CDR3 spans 16 amino acids. The germline gives CDR1 MNHEY, CDR2 SVGEGT. V was clipped by 4 bases and J by 3 bases; unmatched bases: 11. The CDR3 spells CASSSPPGLFEETQYF. The CDR3 bases are TGTGCCAGCAGTTCACCGCCGGGACTATTTGAAGAGACCCAGTACTTC.

The chain employs TRBV10-3 and TRBJ2-1; D may be TRBD2 (5 bases). The CDR3 runs to 16 residues. Between the trimmed V and J ends, which lost 2 bases and 5 bases, there was a span of 16 bases. Germline CDR1 and CDR2: ENHRY and SYGVKD. CDR3: CAISERLAPENNEQFF. CDR3 bases: TGTGCCATCAGTGAGAGGCTAGCCCCCGAGAACAATGAGCAGTTCTTC.

The chain uses TRBV6-6 and TRBJ1-2, with D possibly TRBD1 on 6 matching bases. Germline-derived CDR1 and CDR2 are MNHNY and SVGAGI (reference sequence). CDR3 length: 14 amino acids. The germline V and J ends were trimmed by 7 bases and 3 bases, with 15 bases remaining between them. CDR3 nucleotide sequence: TGTGCCAGCACTGATCGGGGGGCGGACTATGGCTACACCTTC. Its protein product is CASTDRGADYGYTF.

The genes are TRBV12-5 and TRBJ2-5; TRBD2 aligns across 8 bases. The CDR3 consists of 14 residues. The V segment lost 4 bases and the J segment 5 bases; nucleotides outside the gene matches: 6. Germline assignment: CDR1 LGHNT and CDR2 FRNRAP. The CDR3 reads CASGYGGALETQYF. CDR3 DNA: TGTGCTAGTGGTTACGGGGGGGCGTTGGAGACCCAGTACTTC.

V and J are TRBV7-9 and TRBJ2-1; D uncertain. With 3 bases removed from V and 5 bases from J, the gap between germline ends came to 5 bases. The CDR3 is 12 residues long. CDR1 is SEHNR and CDR2 is FQNEAQ in the germline V gene (reference sequence). CDR3 nucleotide sequence: TGTGCCAGCAGCTTTCGCGACAATGAGCAGTTCTTC. It codes for CASSFRDNEQFF.

A single count supports this clone. The chain joins TRBV9 to TRBJ2-5; TRBD1 matches at 8 bases. Germline V gives CDR1 SGDLS, CDR2 YYNGEE. CDR3 length equals 16 residues. With 0 bases clipped from V and 4 bases from J, the junction kept 8 bases outside the gene matches. The CDR3 here is CASSVASWTGSETQYF. In DNA, the CDR3 is TGTGCCAGCAGCGTAGCTTCCTGGACAGGGTCAGAGACCCAGTACTTC.

This clone was recorded only once. J is TRBJ1-1 and V is TRBV18, with 9 nucleotides matching TRBD1. Trimming took 4 bases from V and 0 from J; bases not matched to a gene: 6. This CDR3 comprises 16 residues. Per germline, CDR1 KGHSH and CDR2 LQKENI. CDR3 sequence reads: CASSRTGGSVNTEAFF. The DNA for the CDR3 is TGTGCCAGCTCACGAACAGGGGGCTCGGTGAACACTGAAGCTTTCTTT.